Below, one TCR beta chain is given with its context. Assay used: immunoSEQ multiplex PCR; TCRdb lists only in-frame clones, some missing. The table has approximately 94,000 clones, over 75% seen once. The source of the sample is a study of T cell responses to AZD1222 COVID-19 vaccine. Germline lookup yields CDR1 MNHEY and CDR2 SVGAGI. V lost 5 bases and J 5 bases, leaving 10 bases between the germline ends. This CDR3 contains 13 residues. The genes are TRBV6-5 and TRBJ1-5; D might be TRBD1 (6 bases). Sequencing was performed on peripheral blood, taken on day 0 of MenACWY control vaccination. The source is an adult in good health. The CDR3 spells CASSTYRDQPQHF. CDR3 DNA: TGTGCCAGCAGTACCTACAGGGATCAGCCCCAGCATTTT.